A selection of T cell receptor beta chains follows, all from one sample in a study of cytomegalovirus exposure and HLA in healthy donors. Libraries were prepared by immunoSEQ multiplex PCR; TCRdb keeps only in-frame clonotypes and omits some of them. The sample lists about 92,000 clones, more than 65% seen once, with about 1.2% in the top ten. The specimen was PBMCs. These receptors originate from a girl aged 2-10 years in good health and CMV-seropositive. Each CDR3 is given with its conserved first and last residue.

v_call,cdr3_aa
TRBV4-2,CASSQDQRGSSYEQYF
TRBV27,CASSLDWQGASGYTF
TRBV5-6,CASSWGDRVGTEAFF
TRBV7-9,CASSLAGGNEKLFF
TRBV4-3,CASSHKPGQGNSKTEAFF
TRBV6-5,CASSTKGVGYGYTF
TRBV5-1,CASGGGEYQETQYF
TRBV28,CASSLRETPSTDTQYF
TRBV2,CASRRPGQGVGEQYF
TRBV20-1,CRGDRGYEQYF
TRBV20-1,CSAPRANEQFF
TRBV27,CASRLGQAYEQYF
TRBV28,CASSSLTGGIYGYTF
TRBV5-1,CASSLAISRGEGFRDTQYF
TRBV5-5,CASSPPGGNTEAFF
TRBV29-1,CSVAGSTYEQYF
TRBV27,CASSTTRDRDGYTF
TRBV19,CASRLSGETYEQYF
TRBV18,CASSPFIAGGPGDTQYF
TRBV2,CASSATPYNEQFF
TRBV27,CASSPGQYEQYF
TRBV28,CASSSYLDTQYF
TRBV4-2,CASSLKTLAGGEQETQYF
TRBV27,CASSLQAFNQPQHF
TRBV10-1,CASSDPGTSGSLYNEQFF
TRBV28,CASSQWNEKLFF
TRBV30,CAWSADTGSYGYTF
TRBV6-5,CASSYLGHSGNTIYF
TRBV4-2,CASSQEPSGDSYEQYF
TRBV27,CARLYMVREKLFF
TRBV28,CASSTMGLDYGYTF
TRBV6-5,CASLSTGTHGYTF
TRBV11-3,CASSSGNEQFF
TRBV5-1,CASSPTRVRNEKLFF
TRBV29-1,CSVLGLAGGLHSYNEQFF
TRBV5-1,CASSSTRYEQYF
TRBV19,CASRGGWGNQPQHF
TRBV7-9,CASSAPPWAGGQRHNEQFF
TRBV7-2,CASRNLLAETYNEQFF
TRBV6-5,CASSYSGTSGTYEQYF
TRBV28,CASTIGGADTEAFF
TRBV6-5,CASSYRLSGVPNEQFF